This T cell receptor beta chain stems from a study of blood T cell repertoires in COVID-19. CDR1 is MGHRA and CDR2 is YSYEKL in the germline V gene. Trimming took off 7 bases at V and 4 bases at J, with 8 bases between the two ends. CDR3 length: 12 residues. Generated by immunoSEQ multiplex PCR, the TCRdb table keeps only in-frame clones and is missing some. The sample contains around 140,000 clones, under 90% of which appear only once. The specimen was peripheral blood. This clonotype originated in a human donor in a cohort sampled during active COVID-19. The rearrangement joins TRBV4-1 to TRBJ1-3; no clear D gene. The CDR3 sequence is CASISDGNTIYF. The CDR3 region has the DNA TGCGCCAGCATAAGCGACGGAAACACCATATATTTT.